The T cell receptor beta chain described here comes from a study of blood T cell repertoires in COVID-19. Study-wide background: Acute-phase and convalescent COVID-19 samples originated in the United States, Italy and Spain. The analysed material was cDNA or gDNA that came from T cells, B-cell-depleted T cells, or PBMCs.

Source study methods: Amplification of reference gene primers was used by the study to estimate nucleated cell counts. The protocol was immunoSEQ multiplex PCR, while the TCRdb copy is restricted to in-frame clones and leaves out a portion. That table is the source of V, J and clone size, and D and trimming were worked out from the DNA. The sample gives over 85,000 clones, around 90% of which show up once; around 3.2% is in the top ten. The CDR3 totals 16 residues. The V end lost 6 bases, the J end lost 1 base, and 16 bases lay between the germline ends. Germline V gene lookup returns CDR1 MNHEY and CDR2 SVGEGT.

This chain uses TRBV6-2 or TRBV6-3 with TRBJ2-4; TRBD2 is a possible D gene (5 bases). Sample: peripheral blood. The TCR originated in a woman aged 50 to 60 with acute or convalescent COVID-19. CDR3 protein: CASSPKLVGAKNIQYF. CDR3 DNA: TGTGCCAGCAGCCCTAAACTAGTCGGGGCCAAAAACATTCAGTACTTC.